The 32 T cell receptor beta chains below all came from one sample that was sequenced in a study of blood T cell repertoires in COVID-19. TCRdb's copy holds only in-frame clones and misses some; the assay was immunoSEQ multiplex PCR. The sample consists of around 200,000 clones, about four fifths of them appearing once. Material: peripheral blood. These receptors all stem from a man between 50 and 59 years old with active or convalescent COVID-19.

This sequence joins TRBV6-1 and TRBJ2-3; D perhaps matches TRBD2 (7 bases). V was cut by 3 bases and J by 4 bases, with 14 bases left in between. Germline V lookup: CDR1 MNHNS, CDR2 SASEGT. The CDR3 runs to 15 residues. The chain's CDR3 is CASSDWGGPADTQYF. The DNA of the CDR3 is TGTGCCAGCAGTGATTGGGGGGGGCCGGCAGATACGCAGTATTTT.

The genes are TRBV7-2 and TRBJ2-7, with a tentative D call TRBD2 (6 bases). This CDR3 is 14 amino acids long. The germline CDR1 and CDR2 sequences are SGHTA and FQGNSA. Between the trimmed V and J ends, which lost 1 base and 4 bases, there was a span of 11 bases. This chain's CDR3 is CASSLESGVYEQYF. The CDR3 DNA is TGTGCCAGCAGCTTAGAGTCGGGGGTTTACGAGCAGTACTTC.

V is TRBV5-8 and J is TRBJ1-1; 7 bases fit TRBD1. CDR3 length equals 15 residues. Losses at the gene ends were 4 bases for V and 5 bases for J; bases not matched to a gene: 11. CDR1 SGHTS and CDR2 YDEGEE come from the germline V gene. CDR3 sequence reads: CASSPRRGRMTEAFF. The CDR3 region has the DNA TGTGCCAGCAGCCCCCGAAGGGGGCGGATGACTGAAGCTTTCTTT.

CDR3 loop: CASSPGSGGSTDTQYF. The DNA for the CDR3 is TGTGCCAGCAGTCCGGGTAGCGGGGGAAGCACAGATACGCAGTATTTT. The chain has TRBV6-2 or TRBV6-3 and TRBJ2-3, with 9 positions matching TRBD2. Germline V CDR1 and CDR2: MNHEY, SVGEGT. The CDR3 is 16 amino acids. J gave up 0 bases and V 5 bases, and 6 bases lay outside the gene matches.

Notes on this clone: Distinct nucleotide sequences in the sample also encode this CDR3. V gene TRBV24-1 combines with J gene TRBJ1-5, with D perhaps matching TRBD1 (5 bases). The V gene lost 4 bases and the J gene lost 1 base, with 7 bases spanning the gap. Per germline, CDR1 KGHDR and CDR2 SFDVKD. The CDR3 is 14 residues long. Here the CDR3 reads CATSDPGSNQPQHF. For the CDR3, the DNA is TGTGCCACCAGTGACCCAGGGAGCAATCAGCCCCAGCATTTT.

V usage is TRBV27 and J usage is TRBJ2-1, with TRBD2 matching over 10 bases. Unmatched junction bases numbered 8, after V lost 5 bases and J lost 4 bases. CDR1 is MNHEY and CDR2 is SMNVEV in the germline V gene (reference sequence). CDR3 length equals 16 residues. The CDR3: CASSPLSGGGYNEQFF. CDR3 bases: TGTGCCAGCAGTCCATTAAGCGGGGGGGGATACAATGAGCAGTTCTTC.

A few counts support this clone. The chain uses TRBV13 and TRBJ2-5, with 8 bases that match TRBD2. Germline assignment: CDR1 PRHDT and CDR2 FYEKMQ (reference sequence). The CDR3 is made up of 16 amino acids. V was clipped by 5 bases and J by 5 bases; unmatched bases: 13. DNA of the CDR3: TGTGCCAGCAGCCCAATTCGAGCGGGGGTCGAGGAGACCCAGTACTTC. It encodes CASSPIRAGVEETQYF.

CDR3 in amino acids: CASTETGSDYEQYF. The DNA for the CDR3 is TGTGCCAGCACCGAAACAGGCTCTGACTACGAGCAGTACTTC. The rearrangement joins TRBV6-5 to TRBJ2-7, with a possible D match to TRBD1 (5 bases). Germline V CDR1 and CDR2: MNHEY, SVGAGI. This CDR3 is 14 amino acids long. V lost 7 bases, J lost 3 bases, and 16 bases lay in between.

This chain joins TRBV10-1 and TRBJ2-1; D remains unclear. The V end lost 5 bases, the J end lost 5 bases, and 10 bases lay between the germline ends. CDR1 and CDR2 (germline): WNHNN, SYGVQD (reference sequence). There are 13 residues in the CDR3. CDR3 protein: CASSTGPNNEQFF. CDR3 bases: TGCGCCAGCAGTACCGGTCCGAACAATGAGCAGTTCTTC.

This clone was recorded a few times. The same CDR3 can be traced to other DNA sequences in this sample. The chain couples TRBV10-3 to TRBJ1-1; D gene ambiguous. The germline V gene encodes CDR1 ENHRY and CDR2 SYGVKD. The CDR3 runs to 12 residues. The germline V and J ends were trimmed by 5 bases and 6 bases, with 10 bases remaining between them. This CDR3 reads CAISLTGSEAFF. Here the CDR3 DNA reads TGTGCCATCAGTTTGACGGGGTCTGAAGCTTTCTTT.

The chain is built from TRBV4-3 and TRBJ2-1; no clear D. Trimming removed 0 bases from V and 0 bases from J, with 12 bases in between. This CDR3 has 17 amino acids. Germline lookup yields CDR1 LGHNA and CDR2 YSLEER. The CDR3 DNA reads as TGCGCCAGCAGCCAAGATCTCCCCTTCAGCTCCTACAATGAGCAGTTCTTC. Its protein product is CASSQDLPFSSYNEQFF.

The rearrangement links TRBV10-1 to TRBJ2-3, with D possibly being TRBD2 (5 bases). This CDR3 has 15 amino acids. Trimming removed 3 bases from V and 0 bases from J, with 10 bases in between. The germline V gene has CDR1 WNHNN and CDR2 SYGVQD (reference sequence). CDR3 protein: CASSDVGGSTDTQYF. In DNA, the CDR3 is TGCGCCAGCAGTGATGTCGGCGGGAGCACAGATACGCAGTATTTT.

This chain links TRBV7-9 with TRBJ2-1, with 7 nucleotides matching TRBD2. Trimming at V came to 5 bases and at J to 7 bases, leaving 8 bases not matched to a gene. Germline CDR1 and CDR2: SEHNR and FQNEAQ (reference sequence). The CDR3 contains 14 residues. CDR3 bases: TGTGCCAGCAGCCCCTCTTACGGGAGGAATGAGCAGTTCTTC. Translated: CASSPSYGRNEQFF.

The rearrangement links TRBV14 to TRBJ1-1; D may be TRBD1 (5 bases). The V gene lost 2 bases and the J gene lost 3 bases, with 13 bases spanning the gap. CDR3 length: 15 residues. Per the germline V gene, CDR1 is SGHDN and CDR2 is FVKESK. The CDR3 DNA follows: TGTGCCAGCAGCCAACCACAGGTAGGGGACACTGAAGCTTTCTTT. Its translation: CASSQPQVGDTEAFF.

The genes are TRBV20-1 and TRBJ2-2, with unresolved D. CDR1 is DFQATT, CDR2 SNEGSKA, per germline (reference sequence). V was cut by 3 bases and J by 7 bases, with 12 bases left in between. This CDR3 region has 13 residues. The CDR3 bases are TGCAGTGCTAGTCCGACTCGTGACGGGGAGCTGTTTTTT. This codes for CSASPTRDGELFF.

The chain carries TRBV6-2 or TRBV6-3 and TRBJ1-2; D is ambiguous. Germline CDR1 and CDR2: MNHEY and SVGEGT. The CDR3 covers 12 residues. V gave up 6 bases and J gave up 1 base, with 6 bases separating them. The CDR3 DNA follows: TGTGCCAGCAGCCCCCGTAACTATGGCTACACCTTC. It is translated as CASSPRNYGYTF.

The rearrangement links TRBV7-2 to TRBJ2-7; 12 bases map to TRBD2. Trimming took 6 bases from V and 3 from J; bases not matched to a gene: 15. Per the germline V gene, CDR1 is SGHTA and CDR2 is FQGNSA. CDR3 length equals 18 residues. In nucleotides, the CDR3 is TGTGCCAGCAGGCCATCTAGCGGGGGGGCCCCATCGAGCTACGAGCAGTACTTC. Translated, it gives CASRPSSGGAPSSYEQYF.

This clone turned up a few times. V usage is TRBV4-2 and J usage is TRBJ2-2; 8 nucleotides line up with TRBD2. V shed 4 bases and J 6 bases; nucleotides not matched to a gene: 4. Germline V lookup: CDR1 LGHNA, CDR2 YNFKEQ. This CDR3 contains 14 residues. The CDR3, as DNA: TGTGCCAGCAGCCCAGCGGGAGCAGCCGGGGAGCTGTTTTTT. Translated: CASSPAGAAGELFF.

V usage is TRBV28 and J usage is TRBJ2-5, with 7 nucleotides matching TRBD1. There are 14 residues in the CDR3. CDR1 and CDR2 (germline): MDHEN, SYDVKM. The ends lost 4 bases at V and 1 base at J; junction bases unmatched: 3. CDR3: CASSSYRGQETQYF. The CDR3, as DNA: TGTGCCAGCAGTTCCTACAGGGGCCAAGAGACCCAGTACTTC.

The rearrangement joins TRBV28 to TRBJ2-1, with 7 bases aligning to TRBD1. V shed 3 bases, J shed 4 bases, and the junction held 3 bases outside the gene matches. CDR1 is MDHEN and CDR2 is SYDVKM in the germline V gene. The CDR3 runs 14 residues. CDR3 sequence: CASSFGTVYNEQFF. The DNA of the CDR3 is TGTGCCAGCAGTTTCGGGACAGTATACAATGAGCAGTTCTTC.

The chain has TRBV5-1 and TRBJ2-3; 13 bases map to TRBD2. CDR1 is SGHRS, CDR2 YFSETQ, per germline. CDR3 size: 16 residues. Trimming took 4 bases from V and 6 from J; bases not matched to a gene: 8. The CDR3 is CASSREGLAGLDTQYF. In DNA form, the CDR3 reads TGCGCCAGCAGCCGTGAGGGACTAGCGGGATTGGATACGCAGTATTTT.

CDR3 region: CASSSGGGAPEQFF. Here the CDR3 DNA reads TGTGCCAGTAGTAGTGGCGGGGGGGCCCCTGAGCAGTTCTTC. The J gene is TRBJ2-1, the V gene TRBV19, with 9 nucleotides matching TRBD2. Germline CDR1 is LNHDA and CDR2 is SQIVND (reference sequence). V lost 4 bases and J lost 9; bases outside the gene matches: 7. CDR3 size: 14 residues.

This clone has a handful of counts. The J gene is TRBJ2-2, the V gene TRBV19, with a weak D call TRBD2 (7 bases). Germline CDR1 reads LNHDA; CDR2 reads SQIVND (reference sequence). With 8 bases removed from V and 1 base from J, the gap between germline ends came to 11 bases. The CDR3 contains 14 residues. The CDR3 sequence is CASGEGENTGELFF. The CDR3 DNA reads TGTGCCAGTGGGGAGGGGGAGAACACCGGGGAGCTGTTTTTT.

This rearrangement joins TRBV3-1 (or the pseudogene TRBV3-2) to TRBJ2-3; TRBD2 aligns across 14 bases. Germline lookup yields CDR1 LGHDT and CDR2 YNNKEL (reference sequence). The V segment lost 1 base and the J segment 2 bases; nucleotides outside the gene matches: 14. The CDR3 has 21 amino acids. The CDR3 DNA reads TGTGCCAGCAGCCAAGTGATTGCCGGGACTAGCGGGAGCTCGGTCACAGATACGCAGTATTTT. The encoded protein is CASSQVIAGTSGSSVTDTQYF.

This sequence joins TRBV5-6 and TRBJ1-3; no firm D call. V lost 0 bases to trimming and J lost 11 bases, with 9 bases between them. Germline values: CDR1 SGHDT, CDR2 YYEEEE. The CDR3 is made up of 12 amino acids. CDR3 sequence (DNA): TGTGCCAGCAGCTTGGCCGGGGTACCCATATATTTT. Translating it yields CASSLAGVPIYF. The whole variable domain, remainder taken from reference TRBV5-6 and TRBJ1-3, is DAGVTQSPTHLIKTRGQQVTLRCSPKSGHDTVSWYQQALGQGPQFIFQYYEEEERQRGNFPDRFSGHQFPNYSSELNVNALLLGDSALYLCASSLAGVPIYFGEGSWLTVV.

This clone was picked up one time. The chain employs TRBV4-1 and TRBJ2-5, with D perhaps matching TRBD1 (6 bases). Germline V CDR1 and CDR2: MGHRA, YSYEKL. This CDR3 is 15 amino acids long. V lost 1 base and J 1 base, leaving 10 bases between the germline ends. The CDR3 protein is CASSQGEGGQETQYF. The CDR3 DNA reads as TGCGCCAGCAGCCAAGGCGAAGGGGGCCAAGAGACCCAGTACTTC.

This clone was picked up one time. The CDR3 DNA reads as TGTGCCAGCAGCTTAGCCTCGGGAGACTATGGCTACACCTTC. This sequence encodes CASSLASGDYGYTF. The genes are TRBV7-2 and TRBJ1-2; D remains ambiguous. Germline V CDR1 and CDR2: SGHTA, FQGNSA. V lost 0 bases and J lost 3, with 8 bases in between. The CDR3 extends over 14 amino acids.

Details on this clone: In the same sample, other DNA sequences code for this CDR3. CDR3: CASSVGGRATGELFF. Here the CDR3 DNA reads TGTGCCAGCAGCGTAGGCGGGAGGGCAACCGGGGAGCTGTTTTTT. The chain employs TRBV9 and TRBJ2-2; 9 bases match TRBD2. V shed 0 bases, J shed 5 bases, and the junction held 2 bases outside the gene matches. CDR1 is SGDLS and CDR2 is YYNGEE in the germline V gene. The CDR3 loop spans 15 amino acids.

This clone was seen only once. The chain combines TRBV9 with TRBJ1-3, with TRBD1 as a possible D gene (5 bases). Germline CDR1 and CDR2: SGDLS and YYNGEE. CDR3 length: 13 amino acids. Trimming took off 0 bases at V and 8 bases at J, with 9 bases between the two ends. The chain's CDR3 is CASSVGEGHTIYF. Written as DNA, the CDR3 is TGTGCCAGCAGCGTAGGGGAGGGGCACACCATATATTTT.

The V and J genes are TRBV11-3 and TRBJ2-3; 10 nucleotides line up with TRBD2. The CDR3 covers 16 residues. Germline V CDR1 and CDR2: SGHNT, YENEEA. Trimming took 1 base from V and 1 from J; bases not matched to a gene: 2. In DNA form, the CDR3 reads TGTGCCAGCAGCTTAGGGACTAGCGGCCGCACAGATACGCAGTATTTT. It yields the protein CASSLGTSGRTDTQYF.

The chain links TRBV30 to TRBJ1-1; D is possibly TRBD1 (5 bases). Per the germline V gene, CDR1 is GTSNPN and CDR2 is SVGIG (reference sequence). V lost 3 bases and J 4 bases, leaving 15 bases between the germline ends. The CDR3 contains 14 residues. In DNA form, the CDR3 reads TGTGCCTGGAGGATGCCCGCGGGGGTCACTGAAGCTTTCTTT. This translates into CAWRMPAGVTEAFF.

Note on this clone: The conserved phenylalanine or tryptophan is not found at the CDR3 terminus, so this likely reflects a read error. The DNA is left out, because the CDR3 cannot be placed on it with certainty; the CDR3 is given as TCRdb lists it. The rearrangement links TRBV29-1 to TRBJ1-1; the D call in the table, TRBD1, was not verified against the DNA. A total of 12 residues make up the CDR3, ends included. Per germline, CDR1 SQVTM and CDR2 ANQGSEA. The CDR3 is CSVGDRDRLFLS.